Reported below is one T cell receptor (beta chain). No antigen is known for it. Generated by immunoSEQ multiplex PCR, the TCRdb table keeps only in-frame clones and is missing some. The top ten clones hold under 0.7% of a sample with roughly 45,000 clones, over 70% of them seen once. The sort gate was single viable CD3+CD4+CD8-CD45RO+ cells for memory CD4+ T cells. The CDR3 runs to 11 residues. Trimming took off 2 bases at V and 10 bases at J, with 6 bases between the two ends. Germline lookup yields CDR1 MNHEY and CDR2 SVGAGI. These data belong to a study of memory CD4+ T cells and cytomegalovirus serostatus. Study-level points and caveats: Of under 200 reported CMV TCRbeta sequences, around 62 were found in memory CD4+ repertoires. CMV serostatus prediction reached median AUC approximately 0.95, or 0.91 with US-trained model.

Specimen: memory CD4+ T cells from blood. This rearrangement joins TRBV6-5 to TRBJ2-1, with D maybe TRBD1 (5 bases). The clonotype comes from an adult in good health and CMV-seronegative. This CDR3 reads CASSYAGEQFF. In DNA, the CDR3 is TGTGCCAGCAGTTACGCAGGGGAGCAGTTCTTC.